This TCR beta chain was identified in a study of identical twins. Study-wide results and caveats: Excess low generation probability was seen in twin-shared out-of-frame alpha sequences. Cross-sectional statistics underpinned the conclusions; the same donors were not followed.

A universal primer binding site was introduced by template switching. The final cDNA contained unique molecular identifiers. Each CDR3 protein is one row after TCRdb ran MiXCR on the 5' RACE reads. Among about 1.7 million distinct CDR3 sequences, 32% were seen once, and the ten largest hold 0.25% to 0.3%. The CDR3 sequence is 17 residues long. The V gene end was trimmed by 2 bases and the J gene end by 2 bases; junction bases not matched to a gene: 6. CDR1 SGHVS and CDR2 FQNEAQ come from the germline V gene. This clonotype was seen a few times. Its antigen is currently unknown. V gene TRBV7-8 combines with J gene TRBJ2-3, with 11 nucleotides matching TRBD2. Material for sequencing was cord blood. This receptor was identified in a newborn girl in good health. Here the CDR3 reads CASSLPMTSGDTDTQYF. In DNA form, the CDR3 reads TGTGCCAGCAGCTTACCCATGACTAGCGGGGACACAGATACGCAGTATTTT. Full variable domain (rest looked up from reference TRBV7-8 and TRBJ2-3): GAGVSQSPRYKVAKRGQDVALRCDPISGHVSLFWYQQALGQGPEFLTYFQNEAQLDKSGLPSDRFFAERPEGSVSTLKIQRTQQEDSAVYLCASSLPMTSGDTDTQYFGPGTRLTVL.